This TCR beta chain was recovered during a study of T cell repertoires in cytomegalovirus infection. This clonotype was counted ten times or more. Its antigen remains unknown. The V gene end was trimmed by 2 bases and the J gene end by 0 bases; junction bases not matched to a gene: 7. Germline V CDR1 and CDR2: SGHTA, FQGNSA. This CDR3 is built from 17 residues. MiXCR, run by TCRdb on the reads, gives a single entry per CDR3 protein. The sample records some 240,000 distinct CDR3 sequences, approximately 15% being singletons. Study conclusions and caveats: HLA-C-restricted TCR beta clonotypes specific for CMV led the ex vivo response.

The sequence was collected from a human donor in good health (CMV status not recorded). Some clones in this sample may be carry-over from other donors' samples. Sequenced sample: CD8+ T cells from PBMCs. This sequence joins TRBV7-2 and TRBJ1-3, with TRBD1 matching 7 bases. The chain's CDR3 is CASSLRGDSFSGNTIYF. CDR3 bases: TGTGCCAGCAGCTTACGGGGGGACAGCTTCTCTGGAAACACCATATATTTT.